This T cell receptor beta chain appears in the sequencing data of a study of T-cell reconstitution after alpha-beta-depleted transplantation in children. Unique molecular identifiers were used to barcode this TCRbeta library. TCRdb re-derived calls from the PCR reads in MiXCR, one entry per CDR3 protein. The table records some 200,000 distinct CDR3 sequences, approximately 9% of them present only once. The CDR3 extends over 16 amino acids. With 3 bases removed from V and 0 bases from J, the gap between germline ends came to 12 bases. This sequence was found in a human donor who donated a stem cell graft to a child with acute lymphoblastic leukemia. V is TRBV12-3 or TRBV12-4 and J is TRBJ1-3; D remains ambiguous. Sequenced here: PBMCs from the stem cell graft donor, sampled from the stem cell graft. Here the CDR3 DNA reads TGTGCCAGCAGTTTTGTCACGGAACGCTCTGGAAACACCATATATTTT. Protein: CASSFVTERSGNTIYF.